What follows are 27 T cell receptor beta chains derived from one specimen sequenced in a study of T cells after yellow fever vaccination. TCRdb independently ran MiXCR on the 5' RACE reads; one entry per CDR3 protein. Here the sample spans a few hundred thousand distinct CDR3 sequences, roughly 8.7% being singletons. The material was CD4+ T cells sorted from PBMCs, obtained 5 days after the yellow fever booster vaccination. These receptors were collected from a man between 18 and 29 years old who received the YFV17D yellow fever vaccine.

This clonotype was seen a handful of times. The chain combines TRBV20-1 with TRBJ2-2; D is possibly TRBD1 (6 bases). The V end lost 6 bases, the J end lost 4 bases, and 15 bases lay between the germline ends. The germline CDR1 and CDR2 sequences are DFQATT and SNEGSKA (reference sequence). The CDR3 covers 14 residues. DNA for the CDR3: TGCAGTGCAGCGACAGGTCTGGGCACCGGGGAGCTGTTTTTT. It codes for CSAATGLGTGELFF.

This chain connects TRBV6-1 to TRBJ2-1, with D maybe TRBD2 (6 bases). The CDR3 length is 15 residues. Germline V gene lookup returns CDR1 MNHNS and CDR2 SASEGT. Trimming stripped 8 bases from V and 7 bases from J, with 21 bases between. CDR3 region: CASASQRGGENEQFF. The CDR3 nucleotides are TGTGCCAGCGCCTCCCAACGGGGCGGGGAGAATGAGCAGTTCTTC.

This clonotype showed up just a few times. The chain is built from TRBV28 and TRBJ1-6; TRBD1 agrees at 7 bases. Germline loops: CDR1 MDHEN, CDR2 SYDVKM. This CDR3 has 13 amino acids. J lost 11 bases, V lost 7 bases, and 8 bases had no gene match. The DNA of the CDR3 is TGTGCCAGCAAGCGACAGGGCGTAGCACCCCTCCACTTT. Amino acids: CASKRQGVAPLHF.

This clonotype has at least ten counts. The rearrangement uses TRBV28 and TRBJ1-4, with TRBD1 as a possible D gene (5 bases). Germline V gene lookup returns CDR1 MDHEN and CDR2 SYDVKM. The V and J ends lost 2 bases and 2 bases respectively, with 12 bases between them. This CDR3 has 16 residues. Here the CDR3 DNA reads TGTGCCAGCAGTTTACCCCCTGGGGGGACTAATGAAAAACTGTTTTTT. Its protein product is CASSLPPGGTNEKLFF.

V gene TRBV5-4 combines with J gene TRBJ1-6; D call uncertain. Germline V gives CDR1 SGHNT, CDR2 YYREEE (reference sequence). The CDR3 spans 15 residues. V lost 2 bases and J 4 bases, leaving 10 bases between the germline ends. CDR3 sequence reads: CASSFGVGYNSPLHF. CDR3 sequence (DNA): TGTGCCAGCAGCTTCGGGGTGGGGTATAATTCACCCCTCCACTTT.

This clonotype was counted between two and nine times. This chain links TRBV7-9 with TRBJ1-6; no clear D. The CDR3 covers 14 residues. Per the germline V gene, CDR1 is SEHNR and CDR2 is FQNEAQ (reference sequence). V dropped 2 bases and J dropped 6 bases, with 8 bases sitting between them. CDR3 sequence: CASSLTGINSPLHF. Here the CDR3 DNA reads TGTGCCAGCAGCTTAACGGGCATTAATTCACCCCTCCACTTT.

This clonotype was counted many times. The chain uses TRBV12-3 or TRBV12-4 and TRBJ2-3; 10 positions agree with TRBD2. Trimming at V came to 5 bases and at J to 2 bases, leaving 7 bases not matched to a gene. CDR3 length: 16 residues. In nucleotides, the CDR3 is TGTGCCAGCAGTATCTGGACTAGCGGAGTCACAGATACGCAGTATTTT. Protein: CASSIWTSGVTDTQYF.

The gene calls are TRBV5-1 and TRBJ2-7; 8 bases line up with TRBD2. CDR3 length equals 16 residues. Germline assignment: CDR1 SGHRS and CDR2 YFSETQ. The V gene end was trimmed by 4 bases and the J gene end by 0 bases; junction bases not matched to a gene: 9. The CDR3 DNA sequence: TGCGCCAGCAGCCCCCGCAGCGGGGGAAGCTCCTACGAGCAGTACTTC. Translated, it gives CASSPRSGGSSYEQYF.

CDR3 DNA: TGTGCCAGCAGCTTGGTAGCGGGGTACTACGAGCAGTACGTC. Translation gives CASSLVAGYYEQYV. The chain joins TRBV7-2 to TRBJ2-7; 8 bases align to TRBD2. V dropped 3 bases and J dropped 3; count of bases not matched to a gene: 4. The CDR3 spans 14 residues. CDR1 SGHTA and CDR2 FQGNSA come from the germline V gene.

This clonotype occurred many times. This rearrangement joins TRBV5-6 to TRBJ1-5; D not certain. Germline CDR1 reads SGHDT; CDR2 reads YYEEEE. Trimming took 1 base from V and 7 from J, leaving 15 bases between them. The CDR3 is 15 amino acids. The CDR3 coding sequence is TGTGCCAGCAGCTTGACCGGGTTCCTGGGGCAGCCCCAGCATTTT. It encodes CASSLTGFLGQPQHF.

This sequence joins TRBV7-2 and TRBJ1-4; D is undetermined. The CDR3 spans 16 residues. The germline V gene has CDR1 SGHTA and CDR2 FQGNSA. V gave up 5 bases and J gave up 7 bases, with 20 bases separating them. The CDR3 DNA is TGTGCCAGCAGCCCCCAGGCACTTAGATACGGTGAAAAACTGTTTTTT. Encoded protein: CASSPQALRYGEKLFF.

This chain connects TRBV20-1 to TRBJ1-1, with D possibly being TRBD1 (6 bases). This CDR3 comprises 15 residues. Trimming pared 2 bases from V and 1 base from J, leaving 14 bases between. The germline V gene has CDR1 DFQATT and CDR2 SNEGSKA (reference sequence). The CDR3 loop is CSARKRQAPNTEAFF. The CDR3 DNA follows: TGCAGTGCTAGAAAGAGACAGGCCCCGAACACTGAAGCTTTCTTT.

V is TRBV5-4 and J is TRBJ2-1; D is perhaps TRBD1 (5 bases). V was cut by 2 bases and J by 8 bases, with 11 bases left in between. The CDR3 sequence is 13 residues long. The germline V gene encodes CDR1 SGHNT and CDR2 YYREEE (reference sequence). The CDR3 region has the DNA TGTGCCAGCAGCTTCCAGGGTGGGGATGAGCAGTTCTTC. This sequence encodes CASSFQGGDEQFF.

This chain uses TRBV4-1 with TRBJ2-5; 11 bases agree with TRBD2. The V segment lost 0 bases and the J segment 0 bases; nucleotides outside the gene matches: 9. Germline lookup yields CDR1 MGHRA and CDR2 YSYEKL. The CDR3 consists of 19 residues. As DNA, the CDR3 is TGCGCCAGCAGCCAAGATGTCCTAGCGGGGGGCCATGACCAAGAGACCCAGTACTTC. This codes for CASSQDVLAGGHDQETQYF.

CDR3 sequence reads: CASSYVVAGYTF. In nucleotides, the CDR3 is TGTGCCAGCAGTTACGTTGTCGCTGGCTACACCTTC. The rearrangement joins TRBV6-2 or TRBV6-3 to TRBJ1-2; no reliable D call. Germline values: CDR1 MNHEY, CDR2 SVGEGT. The CDR3 contains 12 residues. V was shortened by 2 bases and J by 7 bases, with 8 bases between the two germline ends.

The rearrangement uses TRBV6-6 and TRBJ1-4; TRBD1 agrees at 12 bases. The trim removed 0 bases at V and 8 bases at J, leaving 1 base unmatched. The CDR3 spans 15 residues. CDR1 and CDR2 from the germline V gene are MNHNY and SVGAGI (reference sequence). This CDR3 is CASSYSGTGGEKLFF. The CDR3 nucleotides read TGTGCCAGCAGTTACTCGGGGACAGGGGGCGAAAAACTGTTTTTT.

The chain uses TRBV30 and TRBJ1-6; D remains unclear. The germline V gene has CDR1 GTSNPN and CDR2 SVGIG (reference sequence). V shed 0 bases and J shed 9 bases, with 6 bases lying between them. The CDR3 has 12 residues. CDR3 sequence: CAWSVGGSPLHF. Here the CDR3 DNA reads TGTGCCTGGAGTGTTGGTGGTTCACCCCTCCACTTT.

This clonotype appeared a few times. The chain employs TRBV28 and TRBJ2-7, with TRBD2 identical over 8 bases. The CDR3 contains 12 residues. V gave up 10 bases and J gave up 2 bases; unmatched junction bases: 4. Germline CDR1 and CDR2: MDHEN and SYDVKM. CDR3: CATFGGAYEQYV. The DNA for the CDR3 is TGTGCCACTTTCGGGGGGGCCTACGAGCAGTACGTC.

This clonotype was seen ten or more times. The chain combines TRBV4-1 with TRBJ2-3, with a tentative D call TRBD1 (6 bases). With 2 bases removed from V and 4 bases from J, the gap between germline ends came to 7 bases. Germline V gene sequence: CDR1 MGHRA, CDR2 YSYEKL. This CDR3 is 13 amino acids long. In DNA form, the CDR3 reads TGCGCCAGCAGCCAACCAGGGGCAGATACGCAGTATTTT. It codes for CASSQPGADTQYF.

The J gene is TRBJ2-7, the V gene TRBV7-9; 8 bases are shared with TRBD1. The germline gives CDR1 SEHNR, CDR2 FQNEAQ (reference sequence). This CDR3 region has 15 residues. Trimming cost V 5 bases and J 0 bases; bases outside gene matches: 6. In DNA, the CDR3 is TGTGCCAGCAGCCGCGTGGACAGGGACTCCTACGAGCAGTACTTC. Amino acid sequence: CASSRVDRDSYEQYF. Full variable domain (remainder filled in from reference TRBV7-9 and TRBJ2-7): DTGVSQNPRHKITKRGQNVTFRCDPISEHNRLYWYRQTLGQGPEFLTYFQNEAQLEKSRLLSDRFSAERPKGSFSTLEIQRTEQGDSAMYLCASSRVDRDSYEQYFGPGTRLTVT.

This chain joins TRBV9 and TRBJ1-3; D possibly corresponds to TRBD1 (5 bases). The CDR3 is 16 amino acids. V was pared by 4 bases and J by 3 bases, with 17 bases between. Germline V gives CDR1 SGDLS, CDR2 YYNGEE. CDR3: CASSRTGRNSGNTIYF. The CDR3 DNA reads as TGTGCCAGCAGCCGGACGGGGCGAAATAGTGGAAACACCATATATTTT.

This clonotype has a count of ten or more. The rearrangement uses TRBV7-3 and TRBJ2-2, with 9 bases matching TRBD2. Trimming cost V 6 bases and J 6 bases; bases outside gene matches: 11. The CDR3 is 16 residues long. Germline CDR1 is SGHTA and CDR2 is FQGTGA. The CDR3 DNA reads as TGTGCCAGCAGGCCACCGGGACTAGCTGTCGCCGGGGAGCTGTTTTTT. Amino acids: CASRPPGLAVAGELFF.

The CDR3 sequence: CASGLVVGTPNQPQHF. CDR3 sequence (DNA): TGTGCTAGTGGTTTGGTAGTTGGGACACCTAATCAGCCCCAGCATTTT. V is TRBV12-5 and J is TRBJ1-5, with a possible D match to TRBD1 (6 bases). Germline-derived CDR1 and CDR2 are LGHNT and FRNRAP. The ends were cut back, 0 bases at V and 4 bases at J, with 13 bases in the middle. The CDR3 runs to 16 residues.

The chain couples TRBV7-2 to TRBJ1-2; 11 nucleotides agree with TRBD1. This CDR3 contains 16 residues. Trimming cost V 0 bases and J 8 bases; bases outside gene matches: 8. Germline CDR1 SGHTA, CDR2 FQGNSA. The CDR3 here is CASSLAGQGESWGYTF. Written as DNA, the CDR3 is TGTGCCAGCAGCTTAGCGGGACAGGGGGAGTCTTGGGGCTACACCTTC.

The CDR3 coding sequence is TGTGCCAGCAGCTTAACGCTTCAAGATGGCTACACCTTC. Its protein product is CASSLTLQDGYTF. The V and J genes are TRBV7-3 and TRBJ1-2; D unresolved. In germline, CDR1 is SGHTA, CDR2 FQGTGA. V shed 0 bases and J shed 6 bases, with 8 bases lying between them. CDR3 length: 13 amino acids.

This clonotype was detected only a few times. CDR3 nucleotide sequence: TGTGCCAGCAGGTTCCCAGGTGTCAACTATGGCTACACCTTC. Protein product: CASRFPGVNYGYTF. This rearrangement joins TRBV7-2 to TRBJ1-2; D is unclear. Germline V gene sequence: CDR1 SGHTA, CDR2 FQGNSA. This CDR3 is 14 amino acids long. Trimming removed 6 bases at V and 2 bases at J, with 13 bases between.

V gene TRBV4-1 combines with J gene TRBJ2-7; TRBD1 matches 8 bases. Germline V gives CDR1 MGHRA, CDR2 YSYEKL. The CDR3 extends over 15 amino acids. V was clipped by 2 bases and J by 0 bases; unmatched bases: 3. The CDR3 loop is CASSQPGQASYEQYF. Here the CDR3 DNA reads TGCGCCAGCAGCCAACCGGGACAGGCCTCCTACGAGCAGTACTTC.